This T cell receptor beta chain stems from a study of tumor and adjacent non-tumor tissue in lung cancer. This sample's RNA came from whole unsorted tissue. The normal lung tissue was taken more than 3 cm from the tumor edge. TCRbeta libraries were built with three rounds of nested PCR, modified from ARM-PCR. TCRdb reprocessed the multiplex PCR reads via MiXCR and lists one record per CDR3 protein. Of 60,000 to 90,000 distinct CDR3 sequences listed, 55% to 70% are singletons. CDR1 SGHAT and CDR2 FQNNGV come from the germline V gene. The CDR3 is 14 amino acids. Remarks on this clonotype: Sequence at one end of the junction differs from germline and may be a read error.

The chain has TRBV11-2 and TRBJ2-1, with a tentative D call TRBD2 (5 bases). This TCR derives from a woman aged 45-60 years with non-small cell lung cancer. The sequenced sample consisted of distant non-tumor lung tissue. This CDR3 is CTSSFNPGMNKQFF. The CDR3 bases are TGTACCAGCAGCTTTAATCCGGGAATGAATAAGCAGTTCTTC.